These 6 T cell receptor beta chains originate from one sample sequenced in a study of T cell changes during pregnancy in multiple sclerosis. Clones were sequenced by immunoSEQ multiplex PCR, and TCRdb holds only the in-frame ones, with some missing. The repertoire includes over 55,000 clones, roughly 92% of them detected once, and around 2.9% sits in the top ten. The sequenced sample was CD8+ T cells from peripheral blood mononuclear cells, obtained in the third trimester of pregnancy. Source of these receptors: a female donor in good health, enrolled as a control in a pregnancy study.

This rearrangement joins TRBV7-8 to TRBJ2-2, with 11 bases identical to TRBD2. Germline assignment: CDR1 SGHVS and CDR2 FQNEAQ. V lost 0 bases, J lost 6 bases, and 6 bases stayed unmatched. The CDR3 runs 17 residues. The CDR3 nucleotides are TGTGCCAGCAGCTTAGCGCGGGTAGCGGGGGGGCCCGGGGAGCTGTTTTTT. It yields the protein CASSLARVAGGPGELFF.

The chain has TRBV11-2 and TRBJ1-2, with D hard to call. CDR1 SGHAT and CDR2 FQNNGV come from the germline V gene. Trimming removed 5 bases at V and 0 bases at J, with 10 bases between. The CDR3 length is 14 residues. The CDR3, as DNA: TGTGCCAGCAGCCCGGCAGGCGCTAACTATGGCTACACCTTC. Protein sequence: CASSPAGANYGYTF.

This clone has a single count. V gene TRBV6-6 combines with J gene TRBJ2-2; D remains unclear. This CDR3 has 13 amino acids. Trimming took off 5 bases at V and 6 bases at J, with 10 bases between the two ends. Germline CDR1 reads MNHNY; CDR2 reads SVGAGI (reference sequence). CDR3 sequence reads: CASSPRSPGELFF. The CDR3 DNA follows: TGTGCCAGCAGTCCCCGGTCCCCCGGGGAGCTGTTTTTT.

This chain uses TRBV29-1 with TRBJ1-4; D possibly corresponds to TRBD1 (6 bases). This CDR3 is 15 amino acids long. CDR1 SQVTM and CDR2 ANQGSEA come from the germline V gene. The germline V and J ends were trimmed by 7 bases and 0 bases, with 15 bases remaining between them. CDR3 loop: CSAEDSMATNEKLFF. The CDR3 nucleotides are TGCAGCGCCGAGGACAGCATGGCAACTAATGAAAAACTGTTTTTT.

This clone was seen only a few times. This chain connects TRBV4-3 to TRBJ1-5, with unresolved D. The V end lost 0 bases, the J end lost 2 bases, and 11 bases lay between the germline ends. The germline gives CDR1 LGHNA, CDR2 YSLEER. The CDR3 is 16 amino acids. The CDR3 here is CASSQERAAGNQPQHF. As DNA, the CDR3 is TGCGCCAGCAGCCAAGAGCGGGCCGCGGGCAATCAGCCCCAGCATTTT.

The rearrangement links TRBV7-2 to TRBJ2-7; 12 nucleotides match TRBD1. There are 16 residues in the CDR3. J lost 3 bases, V lost 8 bases, and 11 bases had no gene match. Germline V gives CDR1 SGHTA, CDR2 FQGNSA. CDR3 coding DNA: TGTGCCAGCGGTCGATCCGGGACAGGGGGCTTCTACGAGCAGTACTTC. Amino acid sequence: CASGRSGTGGFYEQYF.